This T cell receptor beta chain was found in a study of T cell changes during pregnancy in multiple sclerosis. The germline gives CDR1 SGDLS, CDR2 YYNGEE. CDR3 size: 13 residues. Trimming cost V 0 bases and J 3 bases, with 6 bases left between them. Libraries were prepared by immunoSEQ multiplex PCR; TCRdb keeps only in-frame clonotypes and omits some of them. The sample consists of 75,000 to 95,000 clones, around 93% of them appearing once. The receptor was isolated from a female donor with multiple sclerosis, enrolled in a pregnancy study. The gene calls are TRBV9 and TRBJ1-2; D unclear. The source material was peripheral blood, sampled before pregnancy. The CDR3 loop reads CASSVATDYGYTF. The DNA for the CDR3 is TGTGCCAGCAGCGTAGCTACGGACTATGGCTACACCTTC. Supplemented by reference TRBV9 and TRBJ1-2, the full variable domain reads DSGVTQTPKHLITATGQRVTLRCSPRSGDLSVYWYQQSLDQGLQFLIQYYNGEERAKGNILERFSAQQFPDLHSELNLSSLELGDSALYFCASSVATDYGYTFGSGTRLTVV.